The 5 T cell receptor beta chains given below trace back to one sample, sequenced in a study of Graves' ophthalmopathy and Graves' hyperthyroidism. Beta-chain TCR CDR3 regions were amplified from RNA transcripts. HTBI-primed first-round RT-PCR preceded second-round multiplex PCR. TCRdb itself ran the multiplex PCR reads through MiXCR, one entry per CDR3 protein. The sample has 400,000 or so distinct CDR3 sequences, roughly 15% seen once; the top ten hold around 7%. Sequences were obtained from peripheral blood. Receptors were obtained from a woman between 18 and 30 years old with stable Graves' hyperthyroidism.

This clonotype has ten or more counts. The junction departs from germline at one end; a sequencing error may be responsible. In DNA form, the CDR3 reads TGTGCCAGCAGTCCCCAGGGCTCCAATAATTCACCCCTCCACTTT. Its protein product is CASSPQGSNNSPLHF. This rearrangement joins TRBV12-3 or TRBV12-4 to TRBJ1-6; D perhaps matches TRBD1 (5 bases). CDR3 size: 15 residues.

CDR3 sequence reads: CASSKPGTDREEQYF. The CDR3 DNA sequence: TGCGCCAGCAGCAAACCCGGGACGGACCGTGAAGAGCAGTACTTC. The rearrangement links TRBV5-1 to TRBJ2-7; D may correspond to TRBD1 or TRBD2 (5 bases each). This CDR3 is built from 15 residues. The V end lost 4 bases, the J end lost 7 bases, and 21 bases lay between the germline ends. CDR1 SGHRS and CDR2 YFSETQ come from the germline V gene.

This clonotype has ten or more counts. This chain joins TRBV19 and TRBJ2-2, with D perhaps matching TRBD1 (6 bases). Germline V CDR1 and CDR2: LNHDA, SQIVND (reference sequence). The CDR3 has 15 amino acids. Trimming took 1 base from V and 5 from J, leaving 11 bases between them. The CDR3 bases are TGTGCCAGTAGTATAGGGGGGCAGCTAACCGGGGAGCTGTTTTTT. Translated: CASSIGGQLTGELFF. Drawing the rest from reference TRBV19 and TRBJ2-2, the complete variable domain is DGGITQSPKYLFRKEGQNVTLSCEQNLNHDAMYWYRQDPGQGLRLIYYSQIVNDFQKGDIAEGYSVSREKKESFPLTVTSAQKNPTAFYLCASSIGGQLTGELFFGEGSRLTVL.

Ten or more counts support this clonotype. The rearrangement uses TRBV25-1 and TRBJ2-2; perhaps TRBD1 as D (6 bases). Germline CDR1 is MGHDK and CDR2 is SYGVNS. The CDR3 is 13 residues long. Trimming took 6 bases from V and 7 from J, leaving 12 bases between them. CDR3 nucleotides: TGTGCCAGCAGACAGGGTTCTGTCGGGGAGCTGTTTTTT. This codes for CASRQGSVGELFF. The whole variable domain, filled in from reference TRBV25-1 and TRBJ2-2, reads EADIYQTPRYLVIGTGKKITLECSQTMGHDKMYWYQQDPGMELHLIHYSYGVNSTEKGDLSSESTVSRIRTEHFPLTLESARPSHTSQYLCASRQGSVGELFFGEGSRLTVL.

This clonotype was picked up many times. The chain has TRBV7-3 and TRBJ1-1; tentatively, D is TRBD1 (5 bases). Trimming left V 5 bases short and J 8 bases short, with 18 bases between. Germline V gene lookup returns CDR1 SGHTA and CDR2 FQGTGA. This CDR3 spans 14 amino acids. In nucleotides, the CDR3 is TGTGCCAGCAGCGAGGCGGGACCTTTAACGGAAGCTTTCTTT. Amino acid sequence: CASSEAGPLTEAFF. The complete variable domain, with remaining parts taken from reference TRBV7-3 and TRBJ1-1, reads GAGVSQTPSNKVTEKGKYVELRCDPISGHTALYWYRQSLGQGPEFLIYFQGTGAADDSGLPNDRFFAVRPEGSVSTLKIQRTERGDSAVYLCASSEAGPLTEAFFGQGTRLTVV.